This is a list of T cell receptor beta chains from one sample in a study of cytomegalovirus exposure and HLA in healthy donors. The table came from immunoSEQ multiplex PCR; TCRdb's copy has only in-frame clones and leaves some out. The sample has approximately 300,000 clones, over 70% seen once. Sequences were obtained from PBMCs. These receptor sequences come from a girl under 10 years old in good health and CMV-seronegative. CDR3s include the opening cysteine and the closing phenylalanine or tryptophan. A D gene is named only where the DNA matches it firmly. Expanded clones get a size class; other rows say once, few or many, or leave the size out.

>TRBJ2-3|TRBV29-1|-|-
TGCAGCGTTGAGGTCTGGGGGGAGATGAGCACAGATACGCAGTATTTT
CSVEVWGEMSTDTQYF
>TRBJ2-5|TRBV2|TRBD2|-
TGTGCCAGCAGTGAAGTCCTAGCGGGAGCCCAAGAGACCCAGTACTTC
CASSEVLAGAQETQYF
>TRBJ1-6|TRBV30|-|-
TGTGCCTGGAGTGGACAGGTTTATTCACCCCTCCACTTT
CAWSGQVYSPLHF
>TRBJ2-1|TRBV11-2|-|-
TGTGCCAGCAGCTTATTAGTGGGCGGGGACTACAATGAGCAGTTCTTC
CASSLLVGGDYNEQFF
>TRBJ2-1|TRBV28|TRBD2|-
TGTGCCAGCATAGCGGGAGACTCTCCCTACAATGAGCAGTTCTTC
CASIAGDSPYNEQFF
>TRBJ2-3|TRBV2|TRBD2|-
TGTGCCACCCCGGGGGAGGGACTAGCGAGCACAGATACGCAGTATTTT
CATPGEGLASTDTQYF
>TRBJ2-1|TRBV9|-|-
TGTGCCAGCAGCGTGGGGGGGGCGGGAGCCTACAATGAGCAGTTCTTC
CASSVGGAGAYNEQFF
>TRBJ2-3|TRBV30|TRBD1|-
TGTGCCTGGAGGAAGGGGGACAGACACACAGATACGCAGTATTTT
CAWRKGDRHTDTQYF
>TRBJ2-7|TRBV27|TRBD2|-
TGTGCCAGCAGCCATACTAGCGGTTACTACGAGCAGTACTTC
CASSHTSGYYEQYF
>TRBJ2-3|TRBV28|TRBD2|-
TGTGCCAGCAGTTTACATGGACTAGCGGGTACAGATACGCAGTATTTT
CASSLHGLAGTDTQYF
>TRBJ2-7|TRBV5-1|TRBD2|few
TGCGCCAGCAGCCCCATGGGGGGGTTCTACGAGCAGTACTTC
CASSPMGGFYEQYF
>TRBJ2-5|TRBV5-5|-|-
TGTGCCAGCAGCTTCAGTTTAGCTTTGGAGACCCAGTACTTC
CASSFSLALETQYF
>TRBJ2-5|TRBV9|TRBD2|-
TGTGCCAGCAGCGCCAGCGGGAGGGCTGGGGAGACCCAGTACTTC
CASSASGRAGETQYF
>TRBJ1-4|TRBV30|TRBD1|few
TGTGCCTGGAGCGGACAGGGAAATGAAAAACTGTTTTTT
CAWSGQGNEKLFF
>TRBJ1-4|TRBV19|TRBD1|-
TGTGCCAGTATCCCCTCCGGGACAGGGTCTGAAAAACTGTTTTTT
CASIPSGTGSEKLFF
>TRBJ1-2|TRBV7-8|TRBD1|-
TGTGCCAGCAGCTTAGTGGCAGGGGGATTAGGAGGAGGTGGCTACACCTTC
CASSLVAGGLGGGGYTF
>TRBJ2-1|TRBV2|-|-
TGTGCCAGCAGCAGACAGTGGTCCTACAATGAGCAGTTCTTC
CASSRQWSYNEQFF
>TRBJ2-7|TRBV28|-|once
TGTGCCAGCAGTCTCCGGGGGACCTACGAGCAGTACTTC
CASSLRGTYEQYF
>TRBJ2-3|TRBV7-8|-|-
TGTGCCAGCAACACAGGCAGCACAGATACGCAGTATTTT
CASNTGSTDTQYF
>TRBJ2-3|TRBV23-1|TRBD2|-
TGCGCCAGCAGTCTAAAATTTGCGGGGGGGAGCACAGATACGCAGTATTTT
CASSLKFAGGSTDTQYF
>TRBJ2-3|TRBV12-5|TRBD2|-
TGTGCTAGTGCCTCGGGGGGGGGCCCCACAGATACGCAGTATTTT
CASASGGGPTDTQYF
>TRBJ2-5|TRBV11-2|TRBD2|-
TGTGCCAGCAGCCTAATTAGCGGGAGGGCCGGGAAGACCCAGTACTTC
CASSLISGRAGKTQYF
>TRBJ2-5|TRBV10-3|TRBD2|-
TGTGCCATCAGTGCCGGTTGGGGGGGGAGGAATAAGACCCAGTACTTC
CAISAGWGGRNKTQYF